The entry that follows covers one T cell receptor (beta chain) sequence. In the original analysis: Amplifying reference gene primers gave estimates of nucleated cell counts. The protocol was immunoSEQ multiplex PCR, while the TCRdb copy is restricted to in-frame clones and leaves out a portion. V, J and clone size derive from that table, while D and trimming were established from the DNA sequence. The table records about 250,000 clones, 75% to 90% of them present only once. V gave up 4 bases and J gave up 0 bases, with 12 bases separating them. CDR1 is SQVTM and CDR2 is ANQGSEA in the germline V gene. The CDR3 totals 14 residues. This specimen belongs to a study of blood T cell repertoires in COVID-19.

Sequenced input: PBMCs or T cells enriched from blood (not recorded which). The rearrangement joins TRBV29-1 to TRBJ1-2; D is unresolved. The receptor comes from a woman younger than 45 who had recovered from COVID-19. CDR3 residues: CSVGGRASNYGYTF. In nucleotides, the CDR3 is TGCAGCGTTGGTGGGAGGGCCTCTAACTATGGCTACACCTTC. The variable domain in full, with the rest retrieved from reference TRBV29-1 and TRBJ1-2, is SAVISQKPSRDICQRGTSLTIQCQVDSQVTMMFWYRQQPGQSLTLIATANQGSEATYESGFVIDKFPISRPNLTFSTLTVSNMSPEDSSIYLCSVGGRASNYGYTFGSGTRLTVV.